These T cell receptor beta chains were read from a single sample in a study of cytomegalovirus exposure and HLA in healthy donors. Only in-frame clones appear in the TCRdb table, and some are missing; sequencing was by immunoSEQ multiplex PCR. Of 170,000 or so clones listed, about 80% are singletons. Sequencing was carried out using PBMCs. The source is a young woman in good health and CMV-seropositive. CDR3s include the opening cysteine and the closing phenylalanine or tryptophan. D genes are given only for firm matches. Where a row states a size, it is once, few, many or the class of an expanded clone; other rows omit it.

>TRBV2|NA|NA|TRBJ2-5
CASTEAETQYF
TGTGCCAGCACGGAGGCTGAGACCCAGTACTTC
>TRBV6-5|once|NA|TRBJ1-1
CASSSGEGMNTEAFF
TGTGCCAGCAGTTCAGGGGAAGGTATGAACACTGAAGCTTTCTTT
>TRBV9|NA|NA|TRBJ1-3
CASSVFHDSAGNTIYF
TGTGCCAGCAGCGTTTTCCACGACAGCGCTGGAAACACCATATATTTT
>TRBV9|NA|TRBD2|TRBJ2-2
CASSVDSSGGSTGELFF
TGTGCCAGCAGCGTAGATAGTAGCGGGGGGTCCACCGGGGAGCTGTTTTTT
>TRBV10-3|NA|NA|TRBJ2-2
CAIRRPQQNTGELFF
TGTGCCATCAGGAGGCCACAACAAAACACCGGGGAGCTGTTTTTT
>TRBV4-2|NA|NA|TRBJ2-3
CASSQRVGTDTQYF
TGTGCCAGCAGCCAACGGGTTGGCACAGATACGCAGTATTTT
>TRBV4-1|NA|TRBD1|TRBJ1-2
CASSRTQGAANYGYTF
TGCGCCAGCAGTCGTACCCAGGGGGCGGCTAACTATGGCTACACCTTC
>TRBV5-1|once|NA|TRBJ2-3
CASSLVGPDTQYF
TGCGCCAGCAGCTTGGTCGGTCCAGATACGCAGTATTTT
>TRBV2|NA|NA|TRBJ1-1
CASSAYRGLNTEAFF
TGTGCCAGCAGTGCCTACCGTGGTTTAAACACTGAAGCTTTCTTT
>TRBV5-1|NA|TRBD2|TRBJ2-1
CASRSGGGALEQFF
TGCGCCAGCCGCTCTGGCGGGGGGGCCCTTGAGCAGTTCTTC
>TRBV6-5|NA|NA|TRBJ2-7
CASSYSNSYEQYF
TGTGCCAGCAGTTACTCGAACAGCTACGAGCAGTACTTC
>TRBV10-3|NA|TRBD1|TRBJ2-5
CAIRGEGGGETQYF
TGTGCCATCAGGGGGGAAGGGGGCGGAGAGACCCAGTACTTC
>TRBV6-7|NA|TRBD1|TRBJ1-4
CASSLRGTSGEKLFF
TGTGCCAGCAGTCTCAGGGGGACCTCGGGTGAAAAACTGTTTTTT
>TRBV6-5|NA|TRBD1|TRBJ1-4
CASSLTGGSKLFF
TGTGCCAGCAGTTTGACAGGGGGCTCCAAACTGTTTTTT
>TRBV5-6|NA|NA|TRBJ1-6
CASNMKRDNSPLHF
TGTGCCAGCAATATGAAGCGGGATAATTCACCCCTCCACTTT
>TRBV15|NA|TRBD1|TRBJ2-7
CATSRPDGTGVYEQYF
TGTGCCACCAGCAGACCGGACGGGACAGGGGTATACGAGCAGTACTTC
>TRBV12-5|NA|NA|TRBJ1-1
CASGLVAGGSNTEAFF
TGTGCTAGTGGTTTGGTAGCTGGGGGGTCAAACACTGAAGCTTTCTTT
>TRBV6-5|NA|NA|TRBJ1-1
CASSYVPGHSNTEAFF
TGTGCCAGCAGTTACGTTCCGGGACACTCGAACACTGAAGCTTTCTTT
>TRBV18|NA|TRBD2|TRBJ2-3
CASSLGTSGALDTQYF
TGTGCCAGCTCCCTCGGGACTAGCGGGGCCTTAGATACGCAGTATTTT
>TRBV7-3|NA|NA|TRBJ2-1
CASSLTEARGNEQFF
TGTGCCAGCAGCTTAACGGAGGCTAGAGGGAATGAGCAGTTCTTC
>TRBV7-8|NA|NA|TRBJ1-5
CASSRSVGSNQPQHF
TGTGCCAGCAGCCGATCGGTCGGTAGCAATCAGCCCCAGCATTTT
>TRBV11-3|NA|NA|TRBJ2-7
CASSLHRDAYEQYF
TGTGCCAGCAGCCTCCACAGGGACGCCTACGAGCAGTACTTC
>TRBV19|NA|NA|TRBJ1-4
CASSMSRGKLEKLFF
TGTGCCAGTAGTATGTCAAGGGGCAAACTAGAAAAACTGTTTTTT
>TRBV10-1|NA|NA|TRBJ1-5
CATPRGNQDQPQHF
TGCGCCACCCCAAGAGGGAATCAAGATCAGCCCCAGCATTTT
>TRBV7-2|NA|NA|TRBJ2-5
CASSFQRAQETQYF
TGTGCCAGCAGCTTTCAGCGGGCCCAAGAGACCCAGTACTTC
>TRBV19|NA|TRBD1|TRBJ1-1
CATTHRWTGLGMNTEAFF
TGTGCCACCACACACCGTTGGACAGGGCTTGGGATGAACACTGAAGCTTTCTTT
>TRBV27|few|NA|TRBJ1-2
CASGSRVDGYTF
TGTGCCAGTGGATCCAGGGTGGATGGCTACACCTTC
>TRBV6-6|few|NA|TRBJ2-5
CASSYDFLGETQYF
TGTGCCAGCAGTTACGACTTTCTCGGAGAGACCCAGTACTTC
>TRBV29-1|once|TRBD1|TRBJ1-4
CSPTKRQGFPYNEKLFF
TGCAGCCCGACTAAGCGACAGGGTTTCCCATATAATGAAAAACTGTTTTTT
>TRBV5-6|NA|NA|TRBJ2-1
CASSATGSPYNEQFF
TGTGCCAGCAGCGCTACAGGGTCCCCCTACAATGAGCAGTTCTTC
>TRBV5-4|NA|NA|TRBJ2-7
CASSSEGEGYAEQYF
TGTGCCAGCAGCTCGGAAGGAGAGGGCTACGCCGAGCAGTACTTC
>TRBV9|NA|NA|TRBJ2-3
CASNQGSSTDTQYF
TGTGCCAGCAACCAGGGATCTAGCACAGATACGCAGTATTTT
>TRBV11-1|once|TRBD2|TRBJ2-5
CASSFSSGGRETQYF
TGTGCCAGCAGCTTTTCTAGCGGGGGGAGAGAGACCCAGTACTTC